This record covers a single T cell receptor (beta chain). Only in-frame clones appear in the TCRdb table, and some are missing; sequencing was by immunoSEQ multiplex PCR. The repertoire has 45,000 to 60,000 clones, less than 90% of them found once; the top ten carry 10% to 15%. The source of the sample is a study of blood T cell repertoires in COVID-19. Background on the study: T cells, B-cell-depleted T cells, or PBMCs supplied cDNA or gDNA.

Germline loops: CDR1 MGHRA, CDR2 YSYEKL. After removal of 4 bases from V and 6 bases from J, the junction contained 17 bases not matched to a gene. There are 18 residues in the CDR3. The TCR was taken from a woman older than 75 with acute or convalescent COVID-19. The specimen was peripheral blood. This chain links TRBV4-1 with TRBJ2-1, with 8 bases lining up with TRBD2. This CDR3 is CASSLVPWDSGVPNEQFF. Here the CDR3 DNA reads TGCGCCAGCAGCCTGGTCCCCTGGGATAGCGGGGTTCCCAATGAGCAGTTCTTC.